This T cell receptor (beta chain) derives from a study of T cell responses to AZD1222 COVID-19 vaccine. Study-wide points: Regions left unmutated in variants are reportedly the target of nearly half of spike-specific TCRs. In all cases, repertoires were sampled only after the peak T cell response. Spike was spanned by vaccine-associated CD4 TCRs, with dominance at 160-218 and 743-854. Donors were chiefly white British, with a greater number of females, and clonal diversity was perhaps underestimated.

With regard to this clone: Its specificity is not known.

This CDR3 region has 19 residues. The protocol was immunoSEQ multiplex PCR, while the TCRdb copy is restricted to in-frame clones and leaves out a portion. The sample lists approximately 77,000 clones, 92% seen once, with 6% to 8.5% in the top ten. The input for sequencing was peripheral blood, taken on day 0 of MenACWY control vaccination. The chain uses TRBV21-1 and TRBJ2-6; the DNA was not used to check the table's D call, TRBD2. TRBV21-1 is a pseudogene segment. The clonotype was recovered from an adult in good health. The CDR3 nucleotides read TGTGCCAGCAGCAAAGTGGGGGGTGACGGAGACTCTGGGGCCAACGTCCTGACTTTC. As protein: CASSKVGGDGDSGANVLTF.